This TCR beta chain emerged from a study of cytomegalovirus exposure and HLA in healthy donors (dated by TCRdb to between 2016 and 2019). Regarding the complete study: An earlier analysis of approximately 550 of the donors reported more than 250 Gb of sequence data and about 100 million unique TCR beta sequences from some 180 million T cells. An early release covering around 630 HLA-typed donors comprised around 300 gigabases of sequencing data and some 79 million unique TCR sequences. Of the 300 to 500 genotyped donors, less than 85% were placed in the genetic ancestry cluster associated with self-reported Caucasian donors. The study aimed to test whether cataloging public T cell receptors could reveal signatures of past pathogen exposure. The study used immunosequencing to profile the T cell repertoires of about 670 subjects and linked those repertoires to cytomegalovirus serostatus. In addition to the first cohort of around 670 subjects, a separate validation cohort of 130 or so different subjects was used. The study combined high-throughput TCR immunosequencing, statistical association of individual TCRs with disease status, and machine learning to predict cytomegalovirus infection status. A later analysis re-examined previously published TCR beta repertoires from about 700 donors and added high-resolution HLA genotyping to investigate patterns of TCR occurrence. Rather than using new phenotypic data, the later analysis identified candidate immune exposures from TCR beta sequences and from how often those sequences occurred across donors. An earlier analysis of some 500 of the donors applied high-throughput TCR beta sequencing to assess whether each TCR beta V gene segment acted as functional or pseudogenic. Donor age, sex, ethnicity and CMV serostatus were compiled alongside the repertoire data. A later genetic analysis took genome-wide SNP genotypes for about three fifths of the 666 donors and used that subset as a discovery cohort. All discovery cohort repertoires had been generated using a single sequencing platform. Both class I and class II loci were covered by HLA typing, at four-digit resolution. Typing coverage varied by locus: about 629-630 donors for A, B, C, DRB1 and DQB1; more than 500 for DQA1; more than 600 for DPA1; around 490 for DPB1. A handful of DR-DQ haplotypes were handled as single units for association and clustering because linkage in the cohort was strong. Among some 400 genotyped donors of the cohort, an average of approximately 240,000 unique TCR beta nucleotide sequences were sequenced per donor, around 18% of them non-productive. The study at large found these results: The cohort was sequenced for TCR beta chains only, and without alpha or paired-chain data the features that could be detected were limited. Most CMV-associated TCR beta chains appeared to be HLA-restricted in a later analysis, and the HLA associations seemed to be driven largely by CMV exposure. Most TCR sequences were observed very rarely across donors, whereas some public TCRs were present in many individuals. The authors suggested that the approach could potentially be generalized to other disease states and immunological phenotypes. The study listed around 160 TCR beta chains as associated with cytomegalovirus. In a later analysis, HLA-associated TCR beta chains showed more clonal expansion and lower generation probabilities than non-associated chains that were equally common. Assigning TCR associations to individual alleles was difficult when HLA alleles, especially DR and DQ, strongly co-occurred. Sequencing depth was assumed to be roughly uniform across donors in the presence/absence analyses, though that assumption may not hold. CMV serostatus was the only immune exposure information available for the cohort. At a false discovery rate of 0.05, a later analysis linked fewer than 20,000 TCR beta sequences to specific HLA alleles. Over 15 rarely observed V segments, including chromosome 9 orphons, were excluded from the earlier analysis of several hundred of the donors because counts were too low. HLA typing was unavailable for some donors at each locus, so association tests used only the typed subset. In a later analysis, several top co-occurrence clusters were reported to appear linked to parvovirus B19, influenza, CMV and Epstein-Barr virus. A further reported finding was that TCR beta sequences accurately predicted the HLA-A and HLA-B alleles for most subjects in the first cohort. According to a later analysis, TCR association rates differed among HLA loci, with DRB1 alleles showing the most associated TCRs and HLA-C alleles showing the fewest. A later genetic analysis associated a missense DCLRE1C variant with V-gene and J-gene trimming of TCR beta chains, and an independent cohort replicated the association. The sequencing pipeline was judged likely to have produced a cluster of highly shared sequence variants as a technical artifact. In an earlier analysis of about 540 of the donors, most TCR beta V segments were observed in productive rearrangements about 87% or about 30% of the time, broadly matching IMGT annotations. In a later genetic analysis, fewer N-insertions in productive TCRs were reported among donors in an Asian-associated ancestry cluster than the roughly 670-donor mean. The classifier was reported to diagnose cytomegalovirus status with high specificity and sensitivity in both the original cohort and the validation cohort. Three of the identified cytomegalovirus-associated TCR beta chains were confirmed in vitro to be specific for cytomegalovirus antigens. Correlated functional status among segregating V segments might be attributable to linkage disequilibrium, but an unknown experimental factor could not be ruled out.

With regard to this clone: Its antigen remains undetermined. Base qualities were left out, and no much larger clone turns up one base away.

The cohort comprised 666 healthy bone marrow donors. Cohort members were all nominally healthy when sampled, although unrecorded immune exposures were likely present. The donor tested CMV seropositive and was one of the 289 seropositive cohort members. Each donor provided a peripheral blood sample, and peripheral blood mononuclear cells were used for TCR beta sequencing. Genomic DNA extraction from the blood cell samples was performed with the Qiagen DNeasy Blood Extraction Kit. Preparation of the library involved the immunoSEQ multiplex PCR assay. For the multiplex PCR, a mixture combining 60 forward primers for TCR Vbeta segments and 13 reverse primers for TCR Jbeta segments was used. A multiplex PCR assay on genomic DNA amplified the CDR3 region of rearranged TCR beta genes. The Illumina HiSeq System was used to sequence the amplified TCR beta libraries as 87-base-pair reads. As for the authors' bioinformatics: In a later analysis, some 80 million unique TCR beta chains were counted across the roughly 670 repertoires, and roughly 11 million of these chains were shared by at least two donors. Raw reads were error-corrected and collapsed into unique sequences with a nearest-neighbor algorithm that merged closely related sequences to remove PCR and sequencing errors. CDR3 sequences were aligned to IMGT reference sequences to assign V, D and J gene segments. Each retained sequence needed at least a six-nucleotide match to both a V gene segment and a J gene segment. Rearrangements were called productive when the CDR3 lacked stop codons and stayed in frame with V and J; all others were non-productive. CDR3 was defined by IMGT convention, running from the second conserved V-encoded cysteine to the conserved J-encoded phenylalanine. In an earlier analysis of roughly 610 of the donors, sequences lacking an unambiguous match to a single V gene segment were excluded. An earlier analysis of approximately 590 of the donors classified V segments as functional when productive rearrangements were above 56.7% and as segregating when the standard deviation between donors was above 5%. A statistical classification framework was built for diagnosing cytomegalovirus status from the catalog of TCR beta chain sequences. V and J gene assignment, in a later analysis, came from comparing TCR nucleotide sequences with IMGT/GENE-DB human TR gene sequences. The TCRdist pipeline was used in a later analysis to assign CDR3 sequences and most-parsimonious VDJ recombination scenarios. A later analysis defined each TCR beta chain by its CDR3 amino acid sequence plus V-gene family, and excluded reads lacking a unique V-gene family. As a way to deal with suspected cross-contamination and a sequencing artifact, a later analysis dropped 500 to 700 nucleotide sequences that were highly shared and had low generation probability. In a later analysis, a clonal expansion index was calculated for each public chain from normalized within-repertoire ranks of inferred template counts. In a later analysis, generation probabilities were computed using a VDJ recombination model fitted to out-of-frame rearrangements, and the results were checked against IGoR. In a later analysis, TCR-TCR, TCR-HLA and TCR-CMV co-occurrence was scored with hypergeometric tests, and a repertoire-size bias correction was applied to TCR pairs. False discovery rates were estimated in a later analysis by permuting HLA or CMV assignments 20 times. In a later analysis, co-occurring TCRs were grouped using DBSCAN, with TCRdist sequence similarity added in when clustering inside HLA-allele-positive subsets. Repertoires with fewer than 30,000 or more than 120,000 public chains, plus five repertoires with anomalous nucleotide sharing, were excluded from co-occurrence clustering. Drawn from immuneACCESS, this table holds only the in-frame rearrangements with V and J called that TCRdb kept. Clones are partly lost; checked studies trace under half to an unresolved V gene and leave the rest unexplained. The D gene and trimming were derived from the DNA, and the V and J assignments and clone size from that table. This sample holds 150,000 or so clones; nearly 80% were observed only once. Of the sample, about 6.4% falls within the top ten clones.

Specimen: PBMCs. The TCR originated in a man aged 40-55 years in good health and CMV-seropositive.

The CDR3 region: CASSKDPGGDEQYF. The sequence in DNA is TGTGCCAGCAGTAAAGACCCGGGAGGGGACGAGCAGTACTTC. The rearranged chain carries TRBV9 and TRBJ2-7, with 8 bases aligning to TRBD2. Here V drops 5 bases and J drops 5 bases, and the junction holds 9 bases not matched to any gene. Its CDR3 holds 14 amino acids, cysteine through phenylalanine. Only the CDR3 DNA stays, 42 bases, in frame from base 1. CDR1 is given as SGDLS and CDR2 as YYNGEE, both from the germline V gene. Extended through the reference TRBV9 and TRBJ2-7 proteins, this CDR3 yields the full variable domain: DSGVTQTPKHLITATGQRVTLRCSPRSGDLSVYWYQQSLDQGLQFLIQYYNGEERAKGNILERFSAQQFPDLHSELNLSSLELGDSALYFCASSKDPGGDEQYFGPGTRLTVT.